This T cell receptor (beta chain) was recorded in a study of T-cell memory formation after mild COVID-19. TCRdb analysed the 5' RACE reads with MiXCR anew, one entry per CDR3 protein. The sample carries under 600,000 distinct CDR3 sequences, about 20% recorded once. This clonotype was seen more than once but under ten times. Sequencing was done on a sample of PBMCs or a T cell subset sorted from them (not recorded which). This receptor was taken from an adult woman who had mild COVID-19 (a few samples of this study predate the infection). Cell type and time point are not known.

The CDR3 nucleotides read TGCGCCAGCAGCTTGGCCCCGGGACAGGGGGCGATCGAGTACTTC. Its protein is CASSLAPGQGAIEYF. The chain employs TRBV5-1 and TRBJ2-7; 12 bases are shared with TRBD1. V trimming: 0 bases; J trimming: 11 bases; junction bases outside the gene matches: 9. The CDR3 is made up of 15 amino acids. From germline, CDR1 is SGHRS and CDR2 YFSETQ.